The present T cell receptor (beta chain) was sequenced within a study of a mutant IDH1 vaccine in newly diagnosed glioma. Study-level background: Patients under treatment included around 60% males and roughly 40% females and had a mean age of around 40 years. Most had both radiotherapy and temozolomide beforehand; others had only one.

Time point here: baseline, week 1 (first vaccination visit). Treatment given: pre-vaccination baseline after standard-of-care therapy. Each of the donors came in with new WHO grade 3 or 4 astrocytomas that were IDH1-mutant and ATRX-lost. Method: immunoSEQ multiplex PCR; TCRdb's copy keeps in-frame clones and lacks some. The table shows about 46,000 clones, with over 60% occurring only once. The CDR3 consists of 15 residues. V was pared by 4 bases and J by 2 bases, with 14 bases between. Germline V gene data show CDR1 as SGDLS and CDR2 as YYNGEE. The sequenced sample was PBMCs, obtained from a glioma patient treated with radiotherapy, temozolomide or both. The rearrangement uses TRBV9 and TRBJ2-3; possibly TRBD1 for D (5 bases). This TCR came from a woman in her forties with glioma. CDR3 loop: CASSPSGAPTDTQYF. The CDR3 DNA follows: TGTGCCAGCAGCCCTAGTGGGGCCCCCACAGATACGCAGTATTTT.